This T cell receptor beta chain was sequenced during a study of T cells in Graves' hyperthyroidism and ophthalmopathy. General study points: Blood also showed most of the thyroid clonotypes that were expanded above 0.001.

Among ophthalmopathy patients, the Clinical Activity Score reached at least 3, the NOSPECS grade reached at least 4, and duration remained under 3 months. Fresh 10 ml peripheral blood yielded PBMCs. The germline V gene has CDR1 MDHEN and CDR2 SYDVKM. This CDR3 is built from 16 residues. The V gene lost 3 bases and the J gene lost 1 base, with 13 bases spanning the gap. From RNA transcripts, TCR beta CDR3 regions were amplified. Using the HTBI primer set, a first-round RT-PCR was run on the TCR CDR3. TCRdb redid the calling of the multiplex PCR reads with MiXCR, one entry per CDR3 protein. This sample yields about 520,000 distinct CDR3 sequences, of which roughly 24% are seen a single time; around 10% belongs to the top ten. At least ten counts were recorded for this clonotype. Its antigen is not identified.

The source of this sequence is a woman aged 25 to 39 with Graves' ophthalmopathy. The sample taken for sequencing was blood. The chain employs TRBV28 and TRBJ1-3; a weak D match, TRBD1 (5 bases). CDR3 sequence reads: CASSFGGGRSGNTIYF. For the CDR3, the DNA is TGTGCCAGCAGTTTTGGGGGGGGACGATCTGGAAACACCATATATTTT.